The present TCR beta chain was sequenced within a study of OX40 agonist ivuxolimab in advanced cancers. Study summary: While on treatment, patients had intravenous ivuxolimab at 0.01 to 10 mg/kg every 2 weeks. Cohort: 65% to 90% men, mean age approximately 60, aged roughly 23 to 79. Three patients showed partial responses: one hepatocellular carcinoma and two cutaneous melanoma cases.

Germline CDR1 KGHSH, CDR2 LQKENI. Trimming removed 4 bases from V and 4 bases from J, with 14 bases in between. The CDR3 contains 15 residues. This clone is a singleton in its sample. Repertoires were generated with immunoSEQ multiplex PCR, while TCRdb's copy carries only in-frame clones and drops some. The sample has 70,000 to 95,000 clones, 80% to 90% seen once. The V and J genes are TRBV18 and TRBJ1-5; D remains unclear. This receptor was taken from an adult with an advanced solid tumor such as melanoma, head and neck, liver or kidney cancer. Material: CD4+ or CD8+ T cells sorted from blood, obtained in a trial of the OX40 agonist ivuxolimab. As DNA, the CDR3 is TGTGCCAGCTCACTTCTTTCGGAAGGGAATCAGCCCCAGCATTTT. Protein sequence: CASSLLSEGNQPQHF.